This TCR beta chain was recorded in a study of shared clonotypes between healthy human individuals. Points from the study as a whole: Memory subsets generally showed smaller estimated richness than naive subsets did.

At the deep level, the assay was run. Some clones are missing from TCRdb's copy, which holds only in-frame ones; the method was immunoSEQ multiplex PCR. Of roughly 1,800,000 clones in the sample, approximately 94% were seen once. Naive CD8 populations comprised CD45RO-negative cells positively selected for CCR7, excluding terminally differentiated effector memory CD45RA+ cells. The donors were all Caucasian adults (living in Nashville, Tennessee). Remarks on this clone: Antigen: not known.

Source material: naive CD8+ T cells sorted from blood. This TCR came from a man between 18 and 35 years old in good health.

For the CDR3, the DNA is TGCGCCAGCAGCCTTATTAATACAGGGAACACTGAAGCTTTCTTT. It encodes CASSLINTGNTEAFF. The chain couples TRBV4-1 to TRBJ1-1, with D perhaps matching TRBD1 (5 bases). V was shortened by 4 bases and J by 1 base, with 13 bases between the two germline ends. CDR3 length: 15 residues. Germline values: CDR1 MGHRA, CDR2 YSYEKL.